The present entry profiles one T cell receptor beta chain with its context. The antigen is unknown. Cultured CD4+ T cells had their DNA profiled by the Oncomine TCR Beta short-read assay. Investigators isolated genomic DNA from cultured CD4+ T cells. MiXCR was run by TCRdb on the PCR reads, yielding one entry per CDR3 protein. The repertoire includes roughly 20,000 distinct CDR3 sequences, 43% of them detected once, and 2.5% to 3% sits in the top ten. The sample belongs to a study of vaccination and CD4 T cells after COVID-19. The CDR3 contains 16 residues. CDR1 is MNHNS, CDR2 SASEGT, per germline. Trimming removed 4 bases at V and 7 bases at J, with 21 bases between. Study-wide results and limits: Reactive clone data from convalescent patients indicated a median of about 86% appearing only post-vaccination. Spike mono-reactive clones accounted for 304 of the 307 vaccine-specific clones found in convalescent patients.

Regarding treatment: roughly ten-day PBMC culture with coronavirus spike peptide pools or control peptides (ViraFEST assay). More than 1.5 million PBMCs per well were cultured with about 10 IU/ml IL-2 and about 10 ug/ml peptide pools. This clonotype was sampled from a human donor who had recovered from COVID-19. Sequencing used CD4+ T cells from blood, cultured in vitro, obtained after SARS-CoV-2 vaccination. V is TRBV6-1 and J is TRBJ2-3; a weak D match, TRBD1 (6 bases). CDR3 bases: TGTGCCAGCAGTGGACGTATTGGGGACATCGTGAATACGCAGTATTTT. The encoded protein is CASSGRIGDIVNTQYF.